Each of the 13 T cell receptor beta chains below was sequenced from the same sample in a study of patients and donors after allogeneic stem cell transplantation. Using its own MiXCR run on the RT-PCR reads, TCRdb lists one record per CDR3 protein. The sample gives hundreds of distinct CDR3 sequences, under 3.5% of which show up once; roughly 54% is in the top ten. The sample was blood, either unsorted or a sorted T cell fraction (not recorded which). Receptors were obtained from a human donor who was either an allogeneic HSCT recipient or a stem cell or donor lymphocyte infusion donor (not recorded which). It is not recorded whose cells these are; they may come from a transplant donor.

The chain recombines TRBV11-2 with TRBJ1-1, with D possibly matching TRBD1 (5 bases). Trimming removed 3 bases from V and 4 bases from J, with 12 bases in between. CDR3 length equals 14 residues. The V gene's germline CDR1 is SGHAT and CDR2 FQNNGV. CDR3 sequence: CASSLGGAATEAFF. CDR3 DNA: TGTGCCAGCAGCTTGGGAGGGGCAGCCACTGAAGCTTTCTTT.

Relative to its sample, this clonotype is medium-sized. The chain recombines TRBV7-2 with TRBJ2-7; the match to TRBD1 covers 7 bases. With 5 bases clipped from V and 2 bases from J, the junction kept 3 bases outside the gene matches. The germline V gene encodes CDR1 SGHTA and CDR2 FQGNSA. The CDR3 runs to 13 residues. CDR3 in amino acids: CASSLTGAYEQYF. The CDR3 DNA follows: TGTGCCAGCAGCCTCACAGGGGCCTACGAGCAGTACTTC.

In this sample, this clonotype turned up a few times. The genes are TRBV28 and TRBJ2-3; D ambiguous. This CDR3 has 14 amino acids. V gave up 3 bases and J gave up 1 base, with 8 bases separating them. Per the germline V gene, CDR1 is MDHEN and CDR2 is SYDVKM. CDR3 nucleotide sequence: TGTGCCAGCAGTTTCCTCTCGGGCACAGATACGCAGTATTTT. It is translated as CASSFLSGTDTQYF.

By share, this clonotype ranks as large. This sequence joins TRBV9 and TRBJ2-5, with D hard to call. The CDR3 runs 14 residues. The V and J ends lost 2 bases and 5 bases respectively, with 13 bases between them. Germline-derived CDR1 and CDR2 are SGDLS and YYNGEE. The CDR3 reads CASSVAYRWETQYF. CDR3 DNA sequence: TGTGCCAGCAGCGTCGCGTATCGCTGGGAGACCCAGTACTTC.

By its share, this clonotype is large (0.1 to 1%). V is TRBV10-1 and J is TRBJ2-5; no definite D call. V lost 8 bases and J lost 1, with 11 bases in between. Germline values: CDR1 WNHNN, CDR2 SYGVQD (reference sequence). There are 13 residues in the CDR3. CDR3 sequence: CASSAWGQETQYF. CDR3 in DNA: TGCGCCAGCTCCGCGTGGGGCCAAGAGACCCAGTACTTC.

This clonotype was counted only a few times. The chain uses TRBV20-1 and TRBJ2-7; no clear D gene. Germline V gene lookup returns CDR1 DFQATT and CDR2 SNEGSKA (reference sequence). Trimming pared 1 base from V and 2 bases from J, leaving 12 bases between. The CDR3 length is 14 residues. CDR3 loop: CSARGIREPYEQYF. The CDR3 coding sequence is TGCAGTGCTAGAGGTATTAGAGAGCCCTACGAGCAGTACTTC.

In nucleotides, the CDR3 is TGCAGTGCTAGAGGAGAGGACAGCTCCTACGAGCAGTACGTC. It yields the protein CSARGEDSSYEQYV. V gene TRBV20-1 combines with J gene TRBJ2-7; TRBD1 is a possible D gene (6 bases). Germline values: CDR1 DFQATT, CDR2 SNEGSKA (reference sequence). Between the trimmed V and J ends, which lost 1 base and 0 bases, there was a span of 10 bases. The CDR3 contains 14 residues.

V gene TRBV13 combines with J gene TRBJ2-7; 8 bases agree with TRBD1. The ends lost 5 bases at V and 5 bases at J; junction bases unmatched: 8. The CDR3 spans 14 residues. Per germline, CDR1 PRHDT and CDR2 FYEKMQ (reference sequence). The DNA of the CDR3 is TGTGCCAGCAGCGCGGACAGGGTCATTGACGAGCAGTACTTC. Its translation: CASSADRVIDEQYF.

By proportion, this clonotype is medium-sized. This CDR3 is CASRFRLAGGDEQFF. The CDR3, as DNA: TGTGCAAGTCGCTTCCGACTAGCGGGAGGGGATGAGCAGTTCTTC. The chain joins TRBV12-2 to TRBJ2-1; the table calls TRBD2, which could not be checked here. TRBV12-2 represents a pseudogene. This CDR3 is 15 amino acids long.

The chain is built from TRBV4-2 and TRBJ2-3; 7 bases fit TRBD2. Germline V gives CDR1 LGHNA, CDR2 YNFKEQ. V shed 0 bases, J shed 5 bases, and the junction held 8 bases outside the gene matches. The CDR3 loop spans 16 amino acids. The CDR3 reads CASSQDEEGGRDTQYF. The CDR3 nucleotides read TGTGCCAGCAGCCAAGATGAGGAGGGAGGGCGAGATACGCAGTATTTT.

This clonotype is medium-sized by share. The CDR3 region has the DNA TGTGCCAGCAGTTACTCGATGGCAGGGTCCGACGAGCAGTACTTC. Translation: CASSYSMAGSDEQYF. This chain joins TRBV6-6 and TRBJ2-7; D may be TRBD1 (5 bases). V was pared by 0 bases and J by 5 bases, with 14 bases between. This CDR3 is built from 15 residues. Per the germline V gene, CDR1 is MNHNY and CDR2 is SVGAGI (reference sequence).

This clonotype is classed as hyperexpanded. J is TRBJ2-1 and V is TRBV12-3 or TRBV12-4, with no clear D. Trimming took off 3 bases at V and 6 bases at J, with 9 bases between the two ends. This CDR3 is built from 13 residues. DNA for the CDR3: TGTGCCAGCAGTTTGAACAGTCCCAATGAGCAGTTCTTC. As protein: CASSLNSPNEQFF.

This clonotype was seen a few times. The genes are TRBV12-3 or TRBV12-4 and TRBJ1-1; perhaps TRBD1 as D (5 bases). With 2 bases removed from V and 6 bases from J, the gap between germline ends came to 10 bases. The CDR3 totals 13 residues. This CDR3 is CASSLNRYPEAFF. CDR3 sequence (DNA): TGTGCCAGCAGTTTAAACAGGTATCCTGAAGCTTTCTTT.